Presented here are 25 T cell receptor beta chains from one specimen sequenced in a study of HIV-infected patients and healthy controls. Roughly three months, about 14 weeks, into antiretroviral therapy, follow-up blood was collected. Whole blood was used without fractionation, so all unsorted peripheral T cells were included. Approximately 500 ng RNA was reverse transcribed with alpha and beta constant-region primers. Separate chain-specific third strand synthesis with multiplexing indices produced the alpha and beta libraries. One entry per CDR3 protein, called by TCRdb with MiXCR from the 5' RACE reads. The sample shows about 8,600 distinct CDR3 sequences, around 9.3% of them seen only once. Sequencing used blood, obtained during antiretroviral therapy. The receptors here all came from an adult with HIV infection.

In its sample, this clonotype is medium-sized. V gene TRBV2 combines with J gene TRBJ1-2; D ambiguous. The germline CDR1 and CDR2 sequences are SNHLY and FYNNEI. CDR3 length: 12 residues. V was cut by 6 bases and J by 4 bases, with 9 bases left in between. Here the CDR3 DNA reads TGTGCCAGCAGATTGCAGACCTATGGCTACACCTTC. As protein: CASRLQTYGYTF.

By frequency in the sample, this clonotype is medium-sized. The gene calls are TRBV11-2 and TRBJ1-1; D perhaps matches TRBD1 (5 bases). CDR1 and CDR2 from the germline V gene are SGHAT and FQNNGV. This CDR3 spans 14 amino acids. V lost 0 bases and J 5 bases, leaving 10 bases between the germline ends. The CDR3 DNA reads as TGTGCCAGCAGCTTAGAATCTGGGGGGACTGAAGCTTTCTTT. This translates into CASSLESGGTEAFF.

The chain has TRBV6-1 and TRBJ1-1; D is unclear. The CDR3 totals 12 residues. Looked up from germline, CDR1 is MNHNS and CDR2 is SASEGT. Trimming took off 4 bases at V and 3 bases at J, with 6 bases between the two ends. The CDR3 bases are TGTGCCAGCAGTGTAGGGTACACTGAAGCTTTCTTT. Encoded protein: CASSVGYTEAFF.

This chain uses TRBV20-1 with TRBJ2-1, with unresolved D. This CDR3 spans 12 amino acids. Germline CDR1 DFQATT, CDR2 SNEGSKA (reference sequence). The germline V and J ends were trimmed by 6 bases and 0 bases, with 6 bases remaining between them. The CDR3 DNA sequence: TGCAGTGCGACGGGCTCCTACAATGAGCAGTTCTTC. Translation gives CSATGSYNEQFF.

This clonotype was seen many times. V is TRBV12-3 or TRBV12-4 and J is TRBJ1-1; a possible D gene is TRBD1 (6 bases). The CDR3 totals 15 residues. The V gene lost 7 bases and the J gene lost 5 bases, with 20 bases spanning the gap. CDR3: CASTLTRGGQTEAFF. The CDR3 DNA reads as TGTGCCAGCACCCTCACCCGAGGGGGACAAACTGAAGCTTTCTTT.

This chain links TRBV9 with TRBJ1-5; D gene unclear. Trimming left V 0 bases short and J 1 base short, with 5 bases between. Germline V gene data show CDR1 as SGDLS and CDR2 as YYNGEE. The CDR3 is 14 amino acids. This chain's CDR3 is CASSVDLSNQPQHF. In DNA form, the CDR3 reads TGTGCCAGCAGCGTAGATCTGAGCAATCAGCCCCAGCATTTT.

This clonotype was seen at least ten times. The V call is TRBV14, the J call TRBJ1-6; the D gene is possibly TRBD1 (5 bases). Trimming shortened V by 0 bases and J by 7 bases, and 10 bases separated the two germline ends. Germline assignment: CDR1 SGHDN and CDR2 FVKESK. CDR3 size: 15 residues. The DNA of the CDR3 is TGTGCCAGCAGCCAAGATTTACGGGGGAATTCACCCCTCCACTTT. It yields the protein CASSQDLRGNSPLHF.

The table lists this clonotype with many counts. The rearrangement links TRBV7-3 to TRBJ2-5; either TRBD1 or TRBD2 may fit D (5 bases each). The V and J ends lost 2 bases and 12 bases respectively, with 16 bases between them. Germline V gene data show CDR1 as SGHTA and CDR2 as FQGTGA. The CDR3 is 13 residues long. The chain's CDR3 is CASSLGSSGHKYF. The CDR3 region has the DNA TGTGCCAGCAGCTTAGGGTCATCGGGGCACAAGTACTTC.

This clonotype is medium-sized by share. The chain couples TRBV6-6 to TRBJ2-1; D is undetermined. Per the germline V gene, CDR1 is MNHNY and CDR2 is SVGAGI (reference sequence). Trimming cost V 5 bases and J 9 bases, with 11 bases left between them. The CDR3 is 12 amino acids. The CDR3 protein is CASSSMGAEQFF. For the CDR3, the DNA is TGTGCCAGCAGTAGCATGGGCGCTGAGCAGTTCTTC.

This clonotype qualifies as medium-sized. The chain couples TRBV5-1 to TRBJ1-1; D is possibly TRBD1 (6 bases). The V and J ends lost 1 base and 5 bases respectively, with 12 bases between them. The CDR3 contains 14 residues. Per germline, CDR1 SGHRS and CDR2 YFSETQ. The CDR3 protein is CASSLRGGRTEAFF. CDR3 sequence (DNA): TGCGCCAGCAGCTTGAGGGGGGGTAGGACTGAAGCTTTCTTT.

In its sample, this clonotype ranks as medium-sized (0.01 to 0.1%). This chain joins TRBV5-6 and TRBJ2-2; D possibly corresponds to TRBD1 (5 bases). The CDR3 has 13 residues. Trimming removed 3 bases from V and 10 bases from J, with 13 bases in between. Germline V lookup: CDR1 SGHDT, CDR2 YYEEEE. DNA of the CDR3: TGTGCCAGCAGCTCTGCAGGGTCATTGGAGCTGTTTTTT. Translated, it gives CASSSAGSLELFF.

This clonotype has ten or more counts. The chain's CDR3 is CASSKQTGGGRAEAFF. The DNA of the CDR3 is TGTGCCAGCAGCAAACAGACAGGGGGCGGAAGGGCTGAAGCTTTCTTT. The rearrangement uses TRBV11-3 and TRBJ1-1; 10 positions match TRBD1. The germline gives CDR1 SGHNT, CDR2 YENEEA. With 5 bases clipped from V and 6 bases from J, the junction kept 12 bases outside the gene matches. This CDR3 has 16 amino acids.

The chain carries TRBV27 and TRBJ2-1; the D is unclear. The CDR3 extends over 13 amino acids. Per the germline V gene, CDR1 is MNHEY and CDR2 is SMNVEV (reference sequence). V was trimmed by 1 base and J by 10 bases, leaving 11 bases between them. The DNA for the CDR3 is TGTGCCAGCAGTTTATATGCAGTCGGCGAGCAGTTCTTC. Translated, it gives CASSLYAVGEQFF.

The chain uses TRBV5-1 and TRBJ1-1; D unresolved. V lost 1 base and J 1 base, leaving 5 bases between the germline ends. This CDR3 region has 13 residues. CDR1 and CDR2 from the germline V gene are SGHRS and YFSETQ. CDR3 bases: TGCGCCAGCAGCTTGTATGAGAACACTGAAGCTTTCTTT. Translation: CASSLYENTEAFF.

V is TRBV29-1 and J is TRBJ2-3; 9 bases match TRBD2. The J segment lost 4 bases and the V segment lost 0 bases, leaving 8 bases of the junction unmatched. The CDR3 totals 16 residues. Looked up from germline, CDR1 is SQVTM and CDR2 is ANQGSEA. The CDR3 DNA sequence: TGCAGCGTTGAAGATCGGCTAGCGGGATCGGCAGATACGCAGTATTTT. Translation gives CSVEDRLAGSADTQYF.

This clonotype was counted many times. The rearrangement joins TRBV12-3 or TRBV12-4 to TRBJ2-7, with D perhaps being TRBD1 or TRBD2 (5 bases each). The CDR3 has 13 amino acids. Trimming took 6 bases from V and 2 from J, leaving 11 bases between them. The CDR3 region has the DNA TGTGCCAGCAGCCGAGGGGTAACCTACGAGCAGTACTTC. Protein sequence: CASSRGVTYEQYF.

This clonotype was seen many times. The chain is built from TRBV7-8 and TRBJ2-1, with D perhaps TRBD2 (5 bases). V was clipped by 6 bases and J by 9 bases, with 15 bases between them. Per the germline V gene, CDR1 is SGHVS and CDR2 is FQNEAQ. This CDR3 spans 13 amino acids. The CDR3 DNA follows: TGTGCCAGCAGAAAAGCGGTGGTGGCTGAGCAGTTCTTC. Translation: CASRKAVVAEQFF.

V usage is TRBV10-3 and J usage is TRBJ2-3; the match to TRBD2 covers 8 bases. After removal of 2 bases from V and 5 bases from J, the junction contained 3 bases not matched to a gene. In germline, CDR1 is ENHRY, CDR2 SYGVKD. This CDR3 spans 14 amino acids. CDR3 in amino acids: CAISEREGQDTQYF. The CDR3 region has the DNA TGTGCCATCAGTGAGCGGGAGGGCCAAGATACGCAGTATTTT.

The table lists this clonotype with many counts. The rearrangement joins TRBV12-3 or TRBV12-4 to TRBJ2-2; 8 nucleotides match TRBD2. Germline trimming cut 6 bases from V and 3 bases from J; bases unmatched to any gene: 9. The CDR3 is 16 residues long. For the CDR3, the DNA is TGTGCCAGCAGCCCAACTAGCGGTTCATACACCGGGGAGCTGTTTTTT. Translated, it gives CASSPTSGSYTGELFF.

This clonotype was found many times. This sequence joins TRBV9 and TRBJ2-5; D is ambiguous. Germline V CDR1 and CDR2: SGDLS, YYNGEE. Deletions cut 0 bases from V and 2 bases from J, with 5 bases between. The length of the CDR3 is 13 residues. CDR3 sequence reads: CASSVAWQETQYF. The CDR3 nucleotides read TGTGCCAGCAGCGTAGCCTGGCAAGAGACCCAGTACTTC.

This sequence joins TRBV7-9 and TRBJ1-6; D ambiguous. Germline CDR1 and CDR2: SEHNR and FQNEAQ (reference sequence). The germline V and J ends were trimmed by 5 bases and 13 bases, with 9 bases remaining between them. The CDR3 totals 11 residues. CDR3 in DNA: TGTGCCAGCAGCCTGTTTGGTCCCCTCCACTTT. Protein sequence: CASSLFGPLHF.

The table lists this clonotype with many counts. V gene TRBV7-9 combines with J gene TRBJ1-1; no reliable D call. Germline CDR1 is SEHNR and CDR2 is FQNEAQ (reference sequence). Trimming pared 2 bases from V and 1 base from J, leaving 17 bases between. The CDR3 extends over 17 amino acids. The CDR3 DNA reads as TGTGCCAGCAGCTTATTGAGGTCGCTCGGGAGGAACACTGAAGCTTTCTTT. Amino acids: CASSLLRSLGRNTEAFF.

This clonotype was seen at least ten times. V and J are TRBV12-3 or TRBV12-4 and TRBJ1-1; TRBD1 aligns across 9 bases. The ends lost 4 bases at V and 8 bases at J; junction bases unmatched: 8. The CDR3 is made up of 14 amino acids. The CDR3 protein is CASSSGQGLTEAFF. In DNA, the CDR3 is TGTGCCAGCAGTTCGGGACAGGGACTTACGGAAGCTTTCTTT.

This clonotype is labeled medium-sized. The rearrangement uses TRBV5-6 and TRBJ1-2; 7 bases fit TRBD1. This CDR3 region has 16 residues. V shed 0 bases, J shed 6 bases, and the junction held 11 bases outside the gene matches. Per germline, CDR1 SGHDT and CDR2 YYEEEE. CDR3 DNA sequence: TGTGCCAGCAGCTTGGTGACTTACGACAGGGCGGATGGCTACACCTTC. As protein: CASSLVTYDRADGYTF.

This clonotype was recorded many times. The chain joins TRBV2 to TRBJ1-5; 8 bases are shared with TRBD1. Trimming cost V 5 bases and J 0 bases; bases outside gene matches: 12. CDR1 SNHLY and CDR2 FYNNEI come from the germline V gene. CDR3 length equals 18 residues. The CDR3 here is CASSLSGTGTYSNQPQHF. CDR3 DNA: TGTGCCAGCAGTTTATCCGGGACAGGAACTTATAGCAATCAGCCCCAGCATTTT.